These 2 T cell receptor beta chains originate from one sample sequenced in a study of OX40 agonist ivuxolimab in advanced cancers. Assay used: immunoSEQ multiplex PCR; TCRdb lists only in-frame clones, some missing. Seen here are 45,000 to 60,000 clones, just under 95% observed once, and the top ten hold almost 25%. The material was CD4+ or CD8+ T cells sorted from blood, obtained in a trial of the OX40 agonist ivuxolimab. The receptors here all came from an adult with an advanced solid tumor such as melanoma, head and neck, liver or kidney cancer.

Of note for this clone: The junction and the germline gene differ at one end; a read error may be behind it. The chain recombines TRBV4-3 with TRBJ1-3; D is unresolved. CDR3 length: 17 residues. CDR1 is LGHNA, CDR2 YSLEER, per germline. This CDR3 reads CASGQQVTTSSGNTIYF. The CDR3 nucleotides read TGCGCCAGCGGCCAGCAGGTGACAACCTCCTCTGGAAACACCATATATTTT.

The chain employs TRBV6-5 and TRBJ2-5; D is possibly TRBD1 (6 bases). The CDR3 spans 12 residues. With 6 bases removed from V and 5 bases from J, the gap between germline ends came to 10 bases. Germline V gene sequence: CDR1 MNHEY, CDR2 SVGAGI. CDR3 nucleotide sequence: TGTGCCAGCAGCCCTCAGGGGGAGACCCAGTACTTC. Protein: CASSPQGETQYF.